The 13 T cell receptor beta chains given below trace back to one sample, sequenced in a study of blood T cell repertoires in COVID-19. Repertoires were generated with immunoSEQ multiplex PCR, while TCRdb's copy carries only in-frame clones and drops some. Altogether 170,000 or so clones are present, around 86% being singletons, with the ten largest covering around 8%. The material sequenced was peripheral blood. The receptor set was obtained from a woman aged 70 to 79 with COVID-19, enrolled during active disease.

V usage is TRBV6-6 and J usage is TRBJ1-5, with 8 bases identical to TRBD1. The CDR3 runs to 17 residues. The J segment lost 0 bases and the V segment lost 5 bases, leaving 9 bases of the junction unmatched. Germline CDR1 and CDR2: MNHNY and SVGAGI (reference sequence). In nucleotides, the CDR3 is TGTGCCAGCAGTCGTGCGGGTGGACAGGGTAGCAATCAGCCCCAGCATTTT. This sequence encodes CASSRAGGQGSNQPQHF.

This clone qualifies as medium-sized. The chain carries TRBV3-1 (or the pseudogene TRBV3-2) and TRBJ1-2; possible D gene TRBD1, 5 bases. The CDR3 is made up of 15 amino acids. The V end was cut by 2 bases, the J end by 4 bases, with 14 bases between. The germline V gene encodes CDR1 LGHDT and CDR2 YNNKEL (reference sequence). The CDR3 DNA reads as TGTGCCAGCAGCCAATCCAGACAGCGGGGCTATGGCTACACCTTC. This sequence encodes CASSQSRQRGYGYTF.

The chain has TRBV28 and TRBJ1-2, with a tentative D call TRBD1 (5 bases). Germline V gene sequence: CDR1 MDHEN, CDR2 SYDVKM. The CDR3 runs 16 residues. Trimming pared 5 bases from V and 3 bases from J, leaving 19 bases between. The CDR3 spells CASSRGGGGVDYGYTF. The CDR3 coding sequence is TGTGCCAGCAGTCGTGGGGGGGGTGGAGTGGACTATGGCTACACCTTC.

The chain has TRBV10-3 and TRBJ2-1; unclear D gene. V lost 3 bases and J lost 6, with 9 bases in between. The CDR3 sequence is 13 residues long. Germline V gives CDR1 ENHRY, CDR2 SYGVKD. CDR3 protein: CAISDAQFNEQFF. As DNA, the CDR3 is TGTGCCATCAGTGATGCACAGTTCAATGAGCAGTTCTTC.

The V gene is TRBV5-1, the J gene TRBJ2-3; 10 nucleotides match TRBD2. Germline V CDR1 and CDR2: SGHRS, YFSETQ. V dropped 2 bases and J dropped 1; count of bases not matched to a gene: 4. The CDR3 extends over 16 amino acids. The CDR3 loop is CASSFQREGGTDTQYF. The CDR3 nucleotides read TGCGCCAGCAGCTTCCAGCGGGAGGGGGGCACAGATACGCAGTATTTT. The entire variable domain, with the rest obtained from reference TRBV5-1 and TRBJ2-3, is as follows: KAGVTQTPRYLIKTRGQQVTLSCSPISGHRSVSWYQQTPGQGLQFLFEYFSETQRNKGNFPGRFSGRQFSNSRSEMNVSTLELGDSALYLCASSFQREGGTDTQYFGPGTRLTVL.

This chain uses TRBV30 with TRBJ2-2; perhaps TRBD1 as D (6 bases). In germline, CDR1 is GTSNPN, CDR2 SVGIG (reference sequence). Trimming took 3 bases from V and 4 from J, leaving 12 bases between them. The CDR3 extends over 14 amino acids. CDR3 loop: CAWSRQGSTGELFF. As DNA, the CDR3 is TGTGCCTGGAGCAGGCAGGGGAGCACCGGGGAGCTGTTTTTT.

The chain uses TRBV5-1 and TRBJ2-1; 13 positions match TRBD2. The CDR3 spans 17 residues. The ends lost 4 bases at V and 10 bases at J; junction bases unmatched: 14. Germline V lookup: CDR1 SGHRS, CDR2 YFSETQ. The CDR3 loop is CASSRWTSGRREREQFF. The CDR3 nucleotides are TGCGCCAGCAGCCGTTGGACTAGCGGGAGACGGGAGAGGGAGCAGTTCTTC.

CDR3 region: CASSVMGVGANQPQHF. For the CDR3, the DNA is TGTGCCAGCAGTGTAATGGGGGTGGGGGCCAATCAGCCCCAGCATTTT. The rearrangement joins TRBV2 to TRBJ1-5; possibly TRBD1 for D (6 bases). Germline V CDR1 and CDR2: SNHLY, FYNNEI. V lost 4 bases and J 3 bases, leaving 16 bases between the germline ends. CDR3 size: 16 residues.

The rearrangement joins TRBV7-6 to TRBJ1-5, with 8 bases matching TRBD1. Germline assignment: CDR1 SGHVS and CDR2 FNYEAQ. The CDR3 runs 15 residues. V trimming: 1 base; J trimming: 7 bases; junction bases outside the gene matches: 6. The CDR3 DNA reads TGTGCCAGCAGCTTAGAGCAGGGGGCAGGACAGCCCCAGCATTTT. It encodes CASSLEQGAGQPQHF.

This clone was recorded a few times. This rearrangement joins TRBV5-8 to TRBJ1-3, with a weak D call TRBD1 (5 bases). The germline V gene has CDR1 SGHTS and CDR2 YDEGEE. Deletions cut 4 bases from V and 4 bases from J, with 12 bases between. CDR3 length equals 14 residues. In nucleotides, the CDR3 is TGTGCCAGCAGCACCGGCAGGGCCGGAAACACCATATATTTT. It encodes CASSTGRAGNTIYF.

The V and J genes are TRBV29-1 and TRBJ2-3; D ambiguous. Germline loops: CDR1 SQVTM, CDR2 ANQGSEA. Trimming stripped 3 bases from V and 2 bases from J, with 6 bases between. The CDR3 totals 12 residues. CDR3 amino acids: CSVDLSTDTQYF. The CDR3 DNA follows: TGCAGCGTTGACCTATCCACAGATACGCAGTATTTT.

This clone was counted ten times or more. The genes are TRBV7-2 and TRBJ2-1; 14 positions agree with TRBD2. The CDR3 loop spans 18 amino acids. Germline V gene data show CDR1 as SGHTA and CDR2 as FQGNSA. V was clipped by 2 bases and J by 7 bases; unmatched bases: 10. The CDR3 DNA reads as TGTGCCAGCAGCTTACTCCCCGGGACTAGCGGGAGAGGAAATGAGCAGTTCTTC. It encodes CASSLLPGTSGRGNEQFF.

This chain joins TRBV14 and TRBJ2-7; 9 nucleotides agree with TRBD1. The V gene's germline CDR1 is SGHDN and CDR2 FVKESK. This CDR3 has 15 residues. After removal of 1 base from V and 4 bases from J, the junction contained 5 bases not matched to a gene. CDR3: CASSQVGTGPYEQYF. CDR3 bases: TGTGCCAGCAGCCAAGTGGGGACAGGGCCGTACGAGCAGTACTTC. Combining the CDR3 with reference TRBV14 and TRBJ2-7 gives the whole variable domain EAGVTQFPSHSVIEKGQTVTLRCDPISGHDNLYWYRRVMGKEIKFLLHFVKESKQDESGMPNNRFLAERTGGTYSTLKVQPAELEDSGVYFCASSQVGTGPYEQYFGPGTRLTVT.